This T cell receptor (beta chain) was profiled in a study of T cell responses to AZD1222 COVID-19 vaccine. Sequenced by immunoSEQ multiplex PCR; TCRdb stores in-frame clones only, minus some. The sample has about 120,000 clones; over 75% are singletons. The CDR3 extends over 13 amino acids. CDR1 and CDR2 from the germline V gene are LNHDA and SQIVND (reference sequence). Trimming cost V 5 bases and J 5 bases, with 12 bases left between them. With regard to this clone: Its target is not known.

Study-wide points: Vaccine-associated CD4 TCRs spanned spike, dominant at 160-218 and 743-854. Repertoire samples came only from after the peak T cell response.

The sequence derives from an adult in good health. The sample here was peripheral blood, taken on day 0 of MenACWY control vaccination. V usage is TRBV19 and J usage is TRBJ2-5; maybe TRBD2 (5 bases). The CDR3 sequence: CASSAGSTETQYF. CDR3 bases: TGTGCCAGTAGTGCGGGTAGCACGGAGACCCAGTACTTC.